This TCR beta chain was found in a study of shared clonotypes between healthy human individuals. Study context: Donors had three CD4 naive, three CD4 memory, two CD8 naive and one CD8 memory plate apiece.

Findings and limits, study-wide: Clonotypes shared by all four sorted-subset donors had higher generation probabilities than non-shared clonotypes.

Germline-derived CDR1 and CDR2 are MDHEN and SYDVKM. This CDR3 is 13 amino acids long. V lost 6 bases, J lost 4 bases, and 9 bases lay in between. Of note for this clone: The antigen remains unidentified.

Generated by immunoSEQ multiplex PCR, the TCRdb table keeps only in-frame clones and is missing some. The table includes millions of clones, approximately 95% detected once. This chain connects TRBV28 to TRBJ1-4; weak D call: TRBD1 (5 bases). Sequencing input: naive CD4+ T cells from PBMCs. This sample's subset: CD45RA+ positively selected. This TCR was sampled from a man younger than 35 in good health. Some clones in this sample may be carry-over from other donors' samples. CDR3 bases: TGTGCCAGCAGGGGGGGGATTAATGAAAAACTGTTTTTT. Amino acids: CASRGGINEKLFF. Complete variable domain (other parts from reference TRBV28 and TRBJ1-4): DVKVTQSSRYLVKRTGEKVFLECVQDMDHENMFWYRQDPGLGLRLIYFSYDVKMKEKGDIPEGYSVSREKKERFSLILESASTNQTSMYLCASRGGINEKLFFGSGTQLSVL.